This T cell receptor (beta chain) appears in the sequencing data of a study of cytomegalovirus exposure and HLA in healthy donors. Primers: 60 Vbeta forward and 13 Jbeta reverse. Data came from immunoSEQ multiplex PCR; TCRdb stores just in-frame clones and leaves some out. The sample includes 100,000 to 150,000 clones, roughly a tenth of them seen just once. The CDR3 has 16 amino acids. In germline, CDR1 is LNHDA, CDR2 SQIVND (reference sequence). Trimming took off 3 bases at V and 4 bases at J, with 15 bases between the two ends. This clonotype originated in a woman between 18 and 29 years old in good health and CMV-seropositive. Sequences were obtained from PBMCs. The chain carries TRBV19 and TRBJ2-2; perhaps TRBD2 as D (6 bases). The CDR3 DNA sequence: TGTGCCAGTAGTATCCCCCAAGGAGCGGGCACCGGGGAGCTGTTTTTT. Residues: CASSIPQGAGTGELFF.